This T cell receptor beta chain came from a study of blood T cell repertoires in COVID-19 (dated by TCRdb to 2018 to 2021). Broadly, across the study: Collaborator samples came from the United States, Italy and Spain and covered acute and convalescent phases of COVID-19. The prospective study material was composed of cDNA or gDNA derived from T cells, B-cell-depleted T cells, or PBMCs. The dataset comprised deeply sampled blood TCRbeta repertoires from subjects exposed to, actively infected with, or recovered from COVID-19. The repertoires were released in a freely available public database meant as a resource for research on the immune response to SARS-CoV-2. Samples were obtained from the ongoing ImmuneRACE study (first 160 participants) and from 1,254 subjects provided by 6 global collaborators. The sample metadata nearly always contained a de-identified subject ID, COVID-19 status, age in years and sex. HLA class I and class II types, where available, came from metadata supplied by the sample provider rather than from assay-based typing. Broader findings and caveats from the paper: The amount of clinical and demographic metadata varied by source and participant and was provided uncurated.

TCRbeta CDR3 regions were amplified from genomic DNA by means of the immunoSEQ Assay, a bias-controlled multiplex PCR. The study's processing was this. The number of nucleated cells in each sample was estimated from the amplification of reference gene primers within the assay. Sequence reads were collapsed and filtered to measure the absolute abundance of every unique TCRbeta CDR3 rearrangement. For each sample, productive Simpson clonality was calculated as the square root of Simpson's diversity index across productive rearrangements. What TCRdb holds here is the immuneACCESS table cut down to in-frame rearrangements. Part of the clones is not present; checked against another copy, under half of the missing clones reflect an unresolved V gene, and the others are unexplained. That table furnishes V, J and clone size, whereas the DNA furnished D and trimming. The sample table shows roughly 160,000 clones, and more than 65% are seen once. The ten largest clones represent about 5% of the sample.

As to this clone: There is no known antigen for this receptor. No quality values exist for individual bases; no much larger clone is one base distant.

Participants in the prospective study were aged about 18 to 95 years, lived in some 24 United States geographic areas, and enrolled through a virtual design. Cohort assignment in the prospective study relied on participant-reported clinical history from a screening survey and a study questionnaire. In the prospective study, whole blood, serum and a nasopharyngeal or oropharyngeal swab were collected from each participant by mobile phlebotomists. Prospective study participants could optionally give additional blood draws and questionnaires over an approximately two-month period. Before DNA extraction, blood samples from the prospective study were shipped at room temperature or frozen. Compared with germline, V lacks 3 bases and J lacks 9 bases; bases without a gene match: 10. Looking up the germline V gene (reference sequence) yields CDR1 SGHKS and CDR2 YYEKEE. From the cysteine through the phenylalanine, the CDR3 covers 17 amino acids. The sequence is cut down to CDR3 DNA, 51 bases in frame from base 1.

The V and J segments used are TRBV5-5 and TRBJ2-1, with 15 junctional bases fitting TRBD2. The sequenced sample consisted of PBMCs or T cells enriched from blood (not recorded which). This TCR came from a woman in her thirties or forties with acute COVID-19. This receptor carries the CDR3 CASSYGLAGGRGGEQFF. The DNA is TGTGCCAGCAGCTACGGACTAGCGGGAGGGAGAGGTGGTGAGCAGTTCTTC.